The 19 T cell receptor beta chains below all came from one sample that was sequenced in a study of T-cell reconstitution after alpha-beta-depleted transplantation in children. Unique molecular identifiers were used in preparing the TCRbeta library. TCRdb independently ran MiXCR on the PCR reads; one entry per CDR3 protein. The sample comprises over 300,000 distinct CDR3 sequences, 9% to 12% of which are singletons, and 2% to 3% rests with the top ten. Sequences were derived from PBMCs from the stem cell graft donor, sampled from the stem cell graft. The source is a human donor who donated a stem cell graft to a child with acute lymphoblastic leukemia.

The chain employs TRBV27 and TRBJ1-5; D unclear. CDR1 and CDR2 (germline): MNHEY, SMNVEV (reference sequence). CDR3 length: 13 amino acids. V gave up 8 bases and J gave up 5 bases, with 13 bases separating them. The CDR3 bases are TGTGCCAGCGCCCTAACCTCCCATCAGCCCCAGCATTTT. This translates into CASALTSHQPQHF.

This clonotype was counted a single time. This chain joins TRBV28 and TRBJ2-1; the match to TRBD1 covers 7 bases. The length of the CDR3 is 12 residues. CDR1 MDHEN and CDR2 SYDVKM come from the germline V gene. Trimming at V came to 3 bases and at J to 12 bases, leaving 5 bases not matched to a gene. CDR3 DNA: TGTGCCAGCAGTTTCGGGACAGTAAGGCAGTTCTTC. This gives the protein CASSFGTVRQFF.

This clonotype was detected a few times. V is TRBV15 and J is TRBJ1-2; 11 nucleotides match TRBD1. Germline trimming cut 8 bases from V and 2 bases from J; bases unmatched to any gene: 1. The CDR3 length is 13 residues. The germline V gene encodes CDR1 LNHNV and CDR2 YYDKDF (reference sequence). The CDR3 bases are TGTGCCACCGGGGACAGGGGGAACTATGGCTACACCTTC. Its translation: CATGDRGNYGYTF.

The chain joins TRBV7-2 to TRBJ2-1, with 13 bases aligning to TRBD2. The CDR3 covers 16 residues. Germline V gene sequence: CDR1 SGHTA, CDR2 FQGNSA. With 5 bases clipped from V and 4 bases from J, the junction kept 5 bases outside the gene matches. CDR3: CASSRRLAGGYNEQFF. The CDR3 DNA reads TGTGCCAGCAGCCGTCGACTAGCGGGGGGTTACAATGAGCAGTTCTTC.

This clonotype was seen repeatedly, ten times or more. This chain uses TRBV12-3 or TRBV12-4 with TRBJ2-7, with D tentatively TRBD1 or TRBD2 (6 bases each). Trimming removed 6 bases at V and 4 bases at J, with 16 bases between. There are 14 residues in the CDR3. CDR3 loop: CASSSYGGEYEQYF. In DNA form, the CDR3 reads TGTGCCAGCAGCTCCTACGGGGGCGAATACGAGCAGTACTTC.

This clonotype was detected ten times or more. The gene calls are TRBV24-1 and TRBJ2-7; no clear D. V lost 6 bases, J lost 4 bases, and 21 bases lay in between. Per germline, CDR1 KGHDR and CDR2 SFDVKD. This CDR3 region has 16 residues. DNA of the CDR3: TGTGCCACCAGTAGCCTGCTTTCGTACGAGACTTACGAGCAGTACTTC. It translates to CATSSLLSYETYEQYF.

This clonotype was seen many times. The chain joins TRBV29-1 to TRBJ2-7, with TRBD2 as a possible D gene (6 bases). Germline-derived CDR1 and CDR2 are SQVTM and ANQGSEA. V was clipped by 6 bases and J by 2 bases, with 14 bases between them. This CDR3 spans 13 amino acids. The CDR3 region is CSVARDFTYEQYF. The CDR3 DNA reads as TGCAGCGTAGCCAGGGACTTCACCTACGAGCAGTACTTC.

The chain links TRBV7-3 to TRBJ2-5; TRBD2 agrees at 7 bases. Germline values: CDR1 SGHTA, CDR2 FQGTGA. The J segment lost 5 bases and the V segment lost 2 bases, leaving 8 bases of the junction unmatched. The CDR3 covers 15 residues. The CDR3 loop is CASSLGLGGSETQYF. DNA for the CDR3: TGTGCCAGCAGCTTAGGGCTGGGGGGGTCGGAGACCCAGTACTTC.

Written as DNA, the CDR3 is TGTGCCATCAGTGTTACCCCCATGAACACTGAAGCTTTCTTT. Its translation is CAISVTPMNTEAFF. The V call is TRBV10-3, the J call TRBJ1-1; D uncertain. CDR3 length: 14 amino acids. The germline CDR1 and CDR2 sequences are ENHRY and SYGVKD. V was clipped by 4 bases and J by 0 bases, with 9 bases between them.

There are a few counts of this clonotype. The chain joins TRBV7-8 to TRBJ2-7; perhaps TRBD2 as D (5 bases). The germline gives CDR1 SGHVS, CDR2 FQNEAQ. CDR3 length: 13 residues. V lost 5 bases and J 3 bases, leaving 11 bases between the germline ends. As DNA, the CDR3 is TGTGCCAGCAGCCAACCTGGACTCTACGAGCAGTACTTC. Translation: CASSQPGLYEQYF. Variable domain in full (rest from reference TRBV7-8 and TRBJ2-7): GAGVSQSPRYKVAKRGQDVALRCDPISGHVSLFWYQQALGQGPEFLTYFQNEAQLDKSGLPSDRFFAERPEGSVSTLKIQRTQQEDSAVYLCASSQPGLYEQYFGPGTRLTVT.

Points on this clonotype: The junction shows a germline mismatch at one end, possibly a read error. This chain uses TRBV2 with TRBJ2-1; D is perhaps TRBD2 (6 bases). The CDR3 has 12 amino acids. The germline CDR1 and CDR2 sequences are SNHLY and FYNNEI. The CDR3 region is CASSEDYNKQFF. CDR3 coding DNA: TGTGCCAGCAGTGAGGACTACAATAAGCAGTTCTTC.

The chain carries TRBV12-3 or TRBV12-4 and TRBJ1-3; D unresolved. V dropped 7 bases and J dropped 0 bases, with 10 bases sitting between them. The CDR3 extends over 14 amino acids. The CDR3 DNA is TGTGCCAGCACCCCCACACGCTCTGGAAACACCATATATTTT. It codes for CASTPTRSGNTIYF.

This clonotype was seen more than once but under ten times. The chain is built from TRBV7-3 and TRBJ2-1; perhaps TRBD2 as D (6 bases). The germline CDR1 and CDR2 sequences are SGHTA and FQGTGA. The CDR3 covers 15 residues. V shed 5 bases and J shed 9 bases, with 20 bases lying between them. The CDR3 bases are TGTGCCAGCAGCCCCTCTTTGGCGGGAAGCGCTGAGCAGTTCTTC. This translates into CASSPSLAGSAEQFF.

The table lists this clonotype with many counts. The chain uses TRBV29-1 and TRBJ2-1, with a tentative D call TRBD2 (6 bases). V was pared by 5 bases and J by 0 bases, with 8 bases between. The CDR3 extends over 13 amino acids. Germline values: CDR1 SQVTM, CDR2 ANQGSEA. The CDR3 DNA follows: TGCAGCGTTATGGGAGGCTCCTACAATGAGCAGTTCTTC. Its translation: CSVMGGSYNEQFF.

This clonotype appeared a few times. The chain links TRBV12-3 or TRBV12-4 to TRBJ2-2, with D perhaps matching TRBD1 (6 bases). The length of the CDR3 is 15 residues. The V and J ends lost 2 bases and 3 bases respectively, with 10 bases between them. CDR3 protein: CASSLKYRDTGELFF. The CDR3 DNA reads as TGTGCCAGCAGTTTAAAATACAGGGACACCGGGGAGCTGTTTTTT.

This clonotype has just a few counts. The rearrangement uses TRBV3-1 and TRBJ2-1, with TRBD2 identical over 9 bases. The CDR3 length is 17 residues. Germline V CDR1 and CDR2: LGHDT, YNNKEL (reference sequence). After removal of 1 base from V and 0 bases from J, the junction contained 4 bases not matched to a gene. The CDR3 reads CASSQGRGRVSYNEQFF. The DNA of the CDR3 is TGTGCCAGCAGCCAAGGACGCGGGAGGGTCTCCTACAATGAGCAGTTCTTC.

This clonotype came up a few times. A read error may produce the germline difference seen at one junction end. The chain joins TRBV20-1 to TRBJ2-1; possibly TRBD1 or TRBD2 for D (5 bases each). This CDR3 is 16 amino acids long. Germline lookup yields CDR1 DFQATT and CDR2 SNEGSKA (reference sequence). This CDR3 reads CSARGPLGRVHNEQFF. CDR3 nucleotide sequence: TGCAGTGCCAGAGGGCCGCTGGGGCGGGTGCACAATGAGCAGTTCTTC.

This clonotype appeared a few times. V gene TRBV7-2 combines with J gene TRBJ2-3, with 15 nucleotides matching TRBD2. Germline CDR1 SGHTA, CDR2 FQGNSA. Trimming cost V 2 bases and J 5 bases; bases outside gene matches: 5. This CDR3 spans 17 amino acids. CDR3 in amino acids: CASSLTGTSGRKDTQYF. DNA of the CDR3: TGTGCCAGCAGCTTAACCGGGACTAGCGGGAGGAAAGATACGCAGTATTTT.

This clonotype turned up a few times. The chain employs TRBV29-1 and TRBJ1-1; D unresolved. Trimming took off 8 bases at V and 0 bases at J, with 10 bases between the two ends. The CDR3 contains 12 residues. Looked up from germline, CDR1 is SQVTM and CDR2 is ANQGSEA. CDR3 nucleotides: TGCAGCCCGGTACGGGTGAACACTGAAGCTTTCTTT. As protein: CSPVRVNTEAFF.